This is a list of T cell receptor delta chains from one sample in a study of Vδ1+ human thymocytes. TCRdb re-called the multiplex PCR reads with CATT. The table lists roughly 76,000 delta-chain clones, approximately 30% of them singletons, with about 0.24% in the top ten. Sequenced sample: Vdelta1+ gamma-delta thymocytes from the thymus. The receptors originated from a boy younger than two who had congenital heart surgery. Each CDR3 is given with its conserved first and last residue. A D gene is named only where the DNA matches it firmly. Where a row states a size, it is once, few, many or the class of an expanded clone; other rows omit it.

d_gene	abundance	j_gene	v_gene	CDR3aa	CDR3nt
TRDD3	-	TRDJ1	TRDV1	CALGASRWFEGWGDLGKYTDKLIF	TGTGCTCTTGGGGCCTCCCGATGGTTCGAGGGCTGGGGGGACCTTGGAAAGTACACCGATAAACTCATCTTT
-	many	TRDJ1	TRDV1	CALGELTSYEVGEPSGADKLIF	TGTGCTCTTGGGGAACTGACTTCCTACGAAGTGGGGGAACCTAGCGGAGCCGATAAACTCATCTTT
TRDD3	-	TRDJ1	TRDV1	CALGERVTGVYTDKLIF	TGTGCTCTTGGGGAACGGGTAACTGGGGTGTACACCGATAAACTCATCTTT
-	few	TRDJ1	TRDV1	CALGEPLDLPSTDKLIF	TGTGCTCTTGGGGAACCCCTAGACCTACCCTCCACCGATAAACTCATCTTT
-	few	TRDJ1	TRDV1	CALGERRLRYTDKLIF	TGTGCTCTTGGGGAACGTAGACTTCGGTACACCGATAAACTCATCTTT
TRDD3	-	TRDJ1	TRDV1	CALGEYPRGYGWYTDKLIF	TGTGCTCTTGGGGAATATCCACGTGGATACGGGTGGTACACCGATAAACTCATCTTT
TRDD3	-	TRDJ1	TRDV1	CALGKPSSTGPVLGDTGELIF	TGTGCTCTTGGGAAACCTTCCTCCACCGGTCCGGTACTGGGGGATACGGGGGAACTCATCTTT
TRDD3	-	TRDJ1	TRDV1	CALGFIRGIRGTDKLIF	TGTGCTCTTGGGTTTATACGGGGGATACGCGGAACCGATAAACTCATCTTT
TRDD3	-	TRDJ1	TRDV1	CALGVLQILPPTGGYKLIF	TGTGCTCTTGGGGTCCTGCAAATCCTTCCTCCGACTGGGGGATATAAACTCATCTTT
-	few	TRDJ1	TRDV1	CALGELLPRPYTDKLIF	TGTGCTCTTGGGGAACTACTGCCCCGGCCGTACACCGATAAACTCATCTTT
TRDD3	-	TRDJ1	TRDV1	CALGELPGYLLGGWYTDKLIF	TGTGCTCTTGGGGAACTCCCCGGATACCTACTGGGGGGTTGGTACACCGATAAACTCATCTTT
TRDD3	once	TRDJ1	TRDV1	CALGKLCPVLGARISYTDKLIF	TGTGCTCTTGGGAAACTTTGTCCAGTACTGGGGGCCCGGATCTCGTACACCGATAAACTCATCTTT
TRDD3	few	TRDJ1	TRDV1	CALGDLIRTGGYGARYTDKLIF	TGTGCTCTTGGGGACCTAATCCGTACTGGGGGATACGGCGCAAGGTACACCGATAAACTCATCTTT
-	-	TRDJ1	TRDV1	CALGSRILTNTDKLIF	TGTGCTCTTGGGTCACGAATCCTGACTAACACCGATAAACTCATCTTT
-	few	TRDJ1	TRDV2	CACAPRVAGGSYTDKLIF	TGTGCCTGTGCCCCTCGAGTAGCCGGGGGCTCGTACACCGATAAACTCATCTTT